The entry below describes one T cell receptor beta chain. What it recognizes is unknown. This specimen comes from a study of response to subunit inactivated influenza vaccine. General study findings and limits: T cells newly recruited by each seasonal influenza vaccination are few, the authors suggested.

TCRdb reprocessed the RT-PCR reads via MiXCR and lists one record per CDR3 protein. The sample has 600,000 to 700,000 distinct CDR3 sequences, 13% to 15% seen once; the top ten hold roughly 7.2%. The receptor's source is a man aged 50 or older who received an inactivated influenza vaccine. The specimen comprised PBMCs from blood, sampled less than 15 days before vaccination.

The CDR3 DNA reads as TGTGCCAGCAGTACCCCCAAAGGGGACTCTGGGGCCAACGTCCTGACTTTC. This codes for CASSTPKGDSGANVLTF. This chain links TRBV6-1 with TRBJ2-6, with D perhaps TRBD1 (5 bases). This CDR3 region has 17 residues. CDR1 MNHNS and CDR2 SASEGT come from the germline V gene. V was cut by 5 bases and J by 0 bases, with 14 bases left in between.